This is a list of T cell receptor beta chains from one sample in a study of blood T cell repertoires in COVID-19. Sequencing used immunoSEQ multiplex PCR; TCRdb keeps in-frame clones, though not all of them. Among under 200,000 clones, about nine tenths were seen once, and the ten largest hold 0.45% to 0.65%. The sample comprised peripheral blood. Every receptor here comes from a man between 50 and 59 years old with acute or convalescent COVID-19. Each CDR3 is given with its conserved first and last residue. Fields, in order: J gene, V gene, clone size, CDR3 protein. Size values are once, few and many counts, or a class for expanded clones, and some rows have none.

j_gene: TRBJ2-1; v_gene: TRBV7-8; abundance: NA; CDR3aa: CASSPMSYNEQFF
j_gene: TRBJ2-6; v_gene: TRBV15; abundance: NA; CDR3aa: CAFGGVSPSGANVLTF
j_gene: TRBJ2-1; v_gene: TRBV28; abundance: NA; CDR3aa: CASSSVAGDHNEQFF
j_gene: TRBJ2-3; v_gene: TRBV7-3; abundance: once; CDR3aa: CASSTSDTDTQYF
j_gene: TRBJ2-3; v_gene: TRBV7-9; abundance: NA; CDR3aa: CASSPFSEGETQYF
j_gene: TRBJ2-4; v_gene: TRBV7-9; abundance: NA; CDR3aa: CASSSDRGGQYF
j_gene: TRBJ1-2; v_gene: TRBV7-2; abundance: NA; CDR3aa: CASSFPYRPGANYGYTF
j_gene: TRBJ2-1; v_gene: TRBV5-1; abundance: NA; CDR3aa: CASSLFSYNEQFF
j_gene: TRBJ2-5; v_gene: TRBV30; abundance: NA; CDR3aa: CASLTAYQETQYF
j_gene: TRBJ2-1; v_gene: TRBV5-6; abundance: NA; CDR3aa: CASSSGQPRGQFF
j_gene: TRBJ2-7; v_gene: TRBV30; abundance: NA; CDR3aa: CAFQQGYEQYF
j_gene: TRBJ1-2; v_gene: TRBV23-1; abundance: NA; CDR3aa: CASSHPQGSRNLSDGYTF
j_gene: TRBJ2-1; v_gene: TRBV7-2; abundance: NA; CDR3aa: CASSFSGSRHNEQFF
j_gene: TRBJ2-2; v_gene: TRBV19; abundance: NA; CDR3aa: CASSSRRAGGGELFF
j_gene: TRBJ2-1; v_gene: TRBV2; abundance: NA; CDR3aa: CASSELAGALKEQFF
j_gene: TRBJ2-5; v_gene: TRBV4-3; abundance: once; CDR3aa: CASSQGRGRETQYF
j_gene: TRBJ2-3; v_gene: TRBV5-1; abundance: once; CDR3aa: CASSTGLAGGSTDTQYF
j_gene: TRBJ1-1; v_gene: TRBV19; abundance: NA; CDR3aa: CASSIAGGTEAFF
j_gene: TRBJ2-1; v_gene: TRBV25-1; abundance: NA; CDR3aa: CASSMGQYNEQFF
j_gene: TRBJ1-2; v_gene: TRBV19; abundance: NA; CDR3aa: CASNSRTANYGYTF
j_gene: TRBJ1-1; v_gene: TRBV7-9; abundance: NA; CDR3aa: CASSPSALTEAFF
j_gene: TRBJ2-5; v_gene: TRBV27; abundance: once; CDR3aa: CASSLWTGSETQYF
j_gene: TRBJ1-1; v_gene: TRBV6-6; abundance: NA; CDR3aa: CASSYSGRWAEAFF
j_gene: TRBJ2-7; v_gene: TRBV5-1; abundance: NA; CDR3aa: CASSESSVDYEQYF
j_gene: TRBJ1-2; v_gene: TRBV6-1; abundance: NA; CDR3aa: CASSVSVGGTGSGYTF
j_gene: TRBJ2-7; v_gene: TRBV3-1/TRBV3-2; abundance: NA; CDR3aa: CASSQWTTYEQYF
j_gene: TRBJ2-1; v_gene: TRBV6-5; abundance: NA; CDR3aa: CASGGQGEYNEQFF
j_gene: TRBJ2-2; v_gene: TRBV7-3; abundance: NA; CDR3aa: CASSLGSTGELFF
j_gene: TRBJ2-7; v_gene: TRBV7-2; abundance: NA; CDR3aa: CASRGGLAGTYEQYF
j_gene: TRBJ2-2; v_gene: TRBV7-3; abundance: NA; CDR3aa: CASSGTANTGELFF
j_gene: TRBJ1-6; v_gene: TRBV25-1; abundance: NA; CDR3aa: CASSSGISNSPLHF
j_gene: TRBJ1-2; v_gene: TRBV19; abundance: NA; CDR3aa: CASSIARDYGYTF
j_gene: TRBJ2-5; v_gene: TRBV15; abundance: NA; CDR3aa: CATTARGQETQYF
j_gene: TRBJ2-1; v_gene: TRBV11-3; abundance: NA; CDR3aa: CASSGRLAGGLNEQFF
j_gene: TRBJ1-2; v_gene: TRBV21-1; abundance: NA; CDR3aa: CASSKEVFLDRGPTNYGYTF
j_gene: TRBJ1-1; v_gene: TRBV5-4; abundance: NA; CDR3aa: CASSHIRVQGNTEAFF
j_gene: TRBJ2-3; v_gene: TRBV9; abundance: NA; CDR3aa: CASSGHHSGDTQYF
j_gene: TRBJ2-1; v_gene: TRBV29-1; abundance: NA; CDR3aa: CSVEDPGDRGLFNEQFF